The rows below give T cell receptor beta chains drawn from one sample of a study of identical twins. TCRdb reanalysed the 5' RACE reads using MiXCR and keeps one entry per CDR3 protein. This table holds hundreds of thousands of distinct CDR3 sequences, about 7.1% found once. The data were also submitted as part of a second study, on yellow fever vaccine responses in identical twins.

Material for sequencing was PBMCs. The receptors come from a woman under 30 in good health. CDR3s leave out the opening cysteine and the closing phenylalanine or tryptophan. Fields, in order: J gene, V gene, CDR3 protein.

>TRBJ1-2|TRBV6-1
ASSNSGTRST
>TRBJ1-2|TRBV4-1
ASSVTENYGYT
>TRBJ2-1|TRBV6-2/TRBV6-3
ASRPAGWNLLGNEQF
>TRBJ2-5|TRBV6-1
ASSNRLAGEKTQY
>TRBJ2-1|TRBV6-5
ASSYSAGVTNNEQF
>TRBJ2-2|TRBV12-3/TRBV12-4
ACSPTSGGNTGELF
>TRBJ2-3|TRBV20-1
SASPGPSTDTQY
>TRBJ2-2|TRBV27
ASKNDPNGELF
>TRBJ1-2|TRBV9
ASSPQTGQYGYT
>TRBJ1-1|TRBV29-1
SVVLGAGGEKTEAF
>TRBJ1-5|TRBV5-6
ASSISGASNQPQH
>TRBJ2-1|TRBV7-9
ASSLSDRAV
>TRBJ1-1|TRBV7-6
ASSSKQNTEAF